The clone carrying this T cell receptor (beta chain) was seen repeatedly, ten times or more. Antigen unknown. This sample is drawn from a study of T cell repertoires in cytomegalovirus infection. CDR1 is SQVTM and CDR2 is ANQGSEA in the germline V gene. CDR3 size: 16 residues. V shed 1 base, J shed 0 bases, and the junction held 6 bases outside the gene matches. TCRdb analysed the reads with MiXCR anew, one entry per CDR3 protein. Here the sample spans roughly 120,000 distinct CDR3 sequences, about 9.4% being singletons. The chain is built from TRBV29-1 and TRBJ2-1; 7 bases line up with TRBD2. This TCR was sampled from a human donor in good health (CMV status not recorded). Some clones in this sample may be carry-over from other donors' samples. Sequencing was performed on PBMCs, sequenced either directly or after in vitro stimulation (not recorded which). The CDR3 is CSVEGGGLVSYNEQFF. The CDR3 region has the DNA TGCAGCGTTGAAGGGGGGGGACTCGTCTCCTACAATGAGCAGTTCTTC.